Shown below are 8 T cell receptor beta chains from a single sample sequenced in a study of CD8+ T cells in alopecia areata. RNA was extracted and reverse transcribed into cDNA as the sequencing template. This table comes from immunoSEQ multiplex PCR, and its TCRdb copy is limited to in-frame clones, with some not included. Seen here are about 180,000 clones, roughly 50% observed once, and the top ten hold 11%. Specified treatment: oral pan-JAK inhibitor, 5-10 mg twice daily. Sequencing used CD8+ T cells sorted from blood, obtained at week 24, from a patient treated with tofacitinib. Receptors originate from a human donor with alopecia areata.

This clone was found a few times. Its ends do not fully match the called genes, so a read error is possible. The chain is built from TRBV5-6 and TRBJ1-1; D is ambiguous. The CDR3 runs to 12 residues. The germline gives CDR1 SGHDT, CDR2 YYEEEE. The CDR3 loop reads CASSLDNSEAFF. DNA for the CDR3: TGTGCCAGCAGCTTGGATAACAGTGAAGCTTTCTTT.

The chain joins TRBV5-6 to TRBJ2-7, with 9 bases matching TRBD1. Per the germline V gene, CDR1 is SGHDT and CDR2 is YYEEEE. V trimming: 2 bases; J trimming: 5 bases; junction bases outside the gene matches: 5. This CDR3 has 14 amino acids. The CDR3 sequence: CASSLLTGGHEQYF. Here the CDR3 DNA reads TGTGCCAGCAGCTTACTGACAGGGGGACACGAGCAGTACTTC.

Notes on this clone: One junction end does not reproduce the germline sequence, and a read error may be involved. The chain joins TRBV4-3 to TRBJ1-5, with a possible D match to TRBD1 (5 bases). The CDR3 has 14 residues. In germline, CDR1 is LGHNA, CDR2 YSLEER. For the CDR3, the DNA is TGCGCCAGCAGCCAAGATCGGGGCAATAAGCCCCAGCATTTT. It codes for CASSQDRGNKPQHF.

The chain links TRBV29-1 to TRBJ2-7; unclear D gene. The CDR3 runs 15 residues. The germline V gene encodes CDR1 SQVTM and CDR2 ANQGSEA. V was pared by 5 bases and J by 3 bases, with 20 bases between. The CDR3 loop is CSVPSTEKGIYEQYF. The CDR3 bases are TGCAGCGTTCCCTCGACCGAAAAGGGAATCTACGAGCAGTACTTC.

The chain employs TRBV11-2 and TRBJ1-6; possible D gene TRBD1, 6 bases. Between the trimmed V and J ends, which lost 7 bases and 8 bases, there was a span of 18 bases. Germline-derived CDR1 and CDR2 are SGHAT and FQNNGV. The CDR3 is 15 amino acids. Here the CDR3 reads CASTARSGGDSPLHF. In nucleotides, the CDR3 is TGTGCCAGCACCGCCCGGTCGGGGGGCGATTCACCCCTCCACTTT.

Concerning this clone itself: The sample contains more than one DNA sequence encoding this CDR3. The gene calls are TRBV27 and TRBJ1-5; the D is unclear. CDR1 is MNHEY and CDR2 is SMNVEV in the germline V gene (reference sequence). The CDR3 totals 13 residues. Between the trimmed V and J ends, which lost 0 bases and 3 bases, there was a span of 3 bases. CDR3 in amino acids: CASSLSVNQPQHF. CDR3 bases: TGTGCCAGCAGTTTATCGGTCAATCAGCCCCAGCATTTT.

CDR3 loop: CASSYRAGGETQYF. Written as DNA, the CDR3 is TGTGCCAGCAGTTACCGCGCAGGGGGAGAGACCCAGTACTTC. V gene TRBV6-5 combines with J gene TRBJ2-5; 7 nucleotides agree with TRBD1. The CDR3 spans 14 residues. Germline V CDR1 and CDR2: MNHEY, SVGAGI. The trim removed 2 bases at V and 4 bases at J, leaving 4 bases unmatched.

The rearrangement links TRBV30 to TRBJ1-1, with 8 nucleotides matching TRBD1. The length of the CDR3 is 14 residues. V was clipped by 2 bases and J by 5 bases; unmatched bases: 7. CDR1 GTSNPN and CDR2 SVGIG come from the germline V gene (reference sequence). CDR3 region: CAWSITGGGTEAFF. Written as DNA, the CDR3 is TGTGCCTGGAGTATTACAGGGGGAGGAACTGAAGCTTTCTTT.